This TCR beta chain was found in a study of beta chain features in type 1 diabetes. The CDR3 is 12 amino acids. From germline, CDR1 is SGHTA and CDR2 FQGNSA. V lost 2 bases and J 2 bases, leaving 2 bases between the germline ends. Reverse transcribing all isolated RNA meant expressed TCRB transcripts were sequenced. Assay used: immunoSEQ multiplex PCR; TCRdb lists only in-frame clones, some missing. This repertoire shows 310,000 or so clones, less than 10% found once; its top ten account for around 0.45%. One heparinised blood draw, averaging about 100 mL, came from each donor. CD45RO/CCR7/CD25/CD127/CD95/CD27 sorting isolated CD4+ naive, central memory, regulatory and stem cell-like memory cells. At least ten counts were recorded for this clone. Its target is unknown. Other DNA sequences in the same sample also yield this CDR3. Whole-study results and caveats: Researchers report that Type 1 diabetes patients had moderately but significantly shorter TCRB CDR3s across all four CD4+ subsets. The naive, central memory and Treg TCRB repertoires looked more alike in patients than they did in healthy donors.

The chain joins TRBV7-2 to TRBJ2-3; D is uncertain. The sample consisted of central memory CD4+ T cells from blood. The TCR comes from a woman aged 18-29 years in good health. The CDR3 bases are TGTGCCAGCAGCTTATACACAGATACGCAGTATTTT. The encoded protein is CASSLYTDTQYF.